This T cell receptor (beta chain) derives from a study of PD-L1 blockade in urothelial cancer. Using immunoSEQ multiplex PCR, the repertoire was profiled, and TCRdb retains in-frame clones only, with some absent. This table has about 45,000 clones, approximately 88% appearing once. The CDR3 totals 14 residues. Trimming pared 1 base from V and 2 bases from J, leaving 9 bases between. CDR1 SGHDT and CDR2 YYEEEE come from the germline V gene. Here the sequenced sample was PBMCs, taken around atezolizumab (anti-PD-L1) treatment. This chain links TRBV5-6 with TRBJ1-2, with TRBD1 as a possible D gene (5 bases). The clonotype was recovered from an elderly man with urothelial cancer. The CDR3 loop reads CASSLNGANYGYTF. CDR3 bases: TGTGCCAGCAGCTTGAATGGGGCGAACTATGGCTACACCTTC.